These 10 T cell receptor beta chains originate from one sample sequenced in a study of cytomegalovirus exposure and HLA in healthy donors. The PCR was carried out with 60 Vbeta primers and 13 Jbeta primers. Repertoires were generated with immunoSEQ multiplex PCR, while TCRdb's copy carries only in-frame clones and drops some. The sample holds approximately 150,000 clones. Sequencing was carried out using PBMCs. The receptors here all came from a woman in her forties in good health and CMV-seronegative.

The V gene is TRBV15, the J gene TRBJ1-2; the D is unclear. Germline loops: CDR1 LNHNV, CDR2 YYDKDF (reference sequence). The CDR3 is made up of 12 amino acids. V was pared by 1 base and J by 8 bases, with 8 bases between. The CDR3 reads CATSRGESGYTF. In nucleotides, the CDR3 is TGTGCCACCAGCAGAGGGGAGAGCGGCTACACCTTC.

The CDR3 region is CASSLGDTNSGANVLTF. The DNA for the CDR3 is TGTGCCAGCAGCCTAGGGGACACCAACTCTGGGGCCAACGTCCTGACTTTC. The rearrangement links TRBV4-2 to TRBJ2-6, with a possible D match to TRBD1 (6 bases). Germline assignment: CDR1 LGHNA and CDR2 YNFKEQ. CDR3 size: 17 residues. V lost 4 bases and J 0 bases, leaving 13 bases between the germline ends.

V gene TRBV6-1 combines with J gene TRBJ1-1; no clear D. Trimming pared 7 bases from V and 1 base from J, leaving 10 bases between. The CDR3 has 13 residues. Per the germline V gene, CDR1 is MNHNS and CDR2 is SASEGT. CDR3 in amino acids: CASKADGNTEAFF. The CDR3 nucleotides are TGTGCCAGCAAAGCGGACGGGAACACTGAAGCTTTCTTT.

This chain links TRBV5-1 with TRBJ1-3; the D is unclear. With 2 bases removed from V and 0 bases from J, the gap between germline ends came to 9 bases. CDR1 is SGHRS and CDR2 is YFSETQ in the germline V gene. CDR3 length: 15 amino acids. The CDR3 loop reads CASSFEAASGNTIYF. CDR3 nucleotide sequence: TGCGCCAGCAGCTTCGAGGCAGCCTCTGGAAACACCATATATTTT.

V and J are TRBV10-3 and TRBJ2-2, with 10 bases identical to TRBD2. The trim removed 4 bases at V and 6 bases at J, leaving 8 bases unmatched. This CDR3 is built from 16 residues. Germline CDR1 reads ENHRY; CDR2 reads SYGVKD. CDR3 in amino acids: CAISVRSGGEAGELFF. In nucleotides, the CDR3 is TGTGCCATCAGTGTGAGGAGCGGGGGGGAGGCCGGGGAGCTGTTTTTT.

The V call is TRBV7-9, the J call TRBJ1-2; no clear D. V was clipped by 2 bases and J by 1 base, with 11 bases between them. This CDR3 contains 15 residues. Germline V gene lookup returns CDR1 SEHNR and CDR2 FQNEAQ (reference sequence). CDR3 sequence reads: CASSLWSSINYGYTF. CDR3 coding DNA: TGTGCCAGCAGCTTATGGAGTTCAATTAACTATGGCTACACCTTC.

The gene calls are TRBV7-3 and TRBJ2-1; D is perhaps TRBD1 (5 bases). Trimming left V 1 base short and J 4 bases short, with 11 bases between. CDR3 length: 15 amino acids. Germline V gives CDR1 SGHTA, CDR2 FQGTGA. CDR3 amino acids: CASSLNPTGYNEQFF. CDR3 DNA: TGTGCCAGCAGCTTAAACCCAACAGGTTACAATGAGCAGTTCTTC.

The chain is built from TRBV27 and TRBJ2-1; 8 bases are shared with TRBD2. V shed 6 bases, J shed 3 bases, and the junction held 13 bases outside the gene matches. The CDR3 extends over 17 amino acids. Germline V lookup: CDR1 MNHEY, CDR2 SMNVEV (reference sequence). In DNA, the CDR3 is TGTGCCAGCAGCAGCCCCCCTACTAGCGGCAACTACAATGAGCAGTTCTTC. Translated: CASSSPPTSGNYNEQFF.

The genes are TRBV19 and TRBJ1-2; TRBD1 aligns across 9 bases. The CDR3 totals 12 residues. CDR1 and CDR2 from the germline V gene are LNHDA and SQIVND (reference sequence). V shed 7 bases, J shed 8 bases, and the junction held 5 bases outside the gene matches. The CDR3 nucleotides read TGTGCCAGTACCCGGACAGGGGTAGGCTACACCTTC. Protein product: CASTRTGVGYTF.

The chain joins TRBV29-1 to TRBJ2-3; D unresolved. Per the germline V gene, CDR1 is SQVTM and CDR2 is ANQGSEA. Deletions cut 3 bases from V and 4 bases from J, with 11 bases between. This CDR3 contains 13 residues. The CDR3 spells CSVDRLSPDTQYF. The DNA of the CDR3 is TGCAGCGTTGATCGGTTGAGCCCAGATACGCAGTATTTT.